The next 5 T cell receptor beta chains were all read from a single sample in a study of PD-1 blockade in mismatch repair-deficient tumors. Generated by immunoSEQ multiplex PCR, the TCRdb table keeps only in-frame clones and is missing some. The sample includes 80,000 to 130,000 clones, 82% of them seen just once. The source material was peripheral blood, sampled about eight months after starting pembrolizumab. These receptors were collected from an adult with mismatch repair-deficient cancer.

The genes are TRBV14 and TRBJ2-3; 7 bases agree with TRBD2. Germline CDR1 reads SGHDN; CDR2 reads FVKESK. The CDR3 runs to 15 residues. V was pared by 2 bases and J by 3 bases, with 5 bases of the junction left unmatched. For the CDR3, the DNA is TGTGCCAGCAGCCAAAGTCTGGGAGGGACAGATACGCAGTATTTT. Amino acids: CASSQSLGGTDTQYF.

V usage is TRBV9 and J usage is TRBJ1-1; D call uncertain. From germline, CDR1 is SGDLS and CDR2 YYNGEE. V was cut by 4 bases and J by 3 bases, with 19 bases left in between. This CDR3 is built from 16 residues. For the CDR3, the DNA is TGTGCCAGCAGCCGGACCCTCCGGGGAGCGGACACTGAAGCTTTCTTT. Translation: CASSRTLRGADTEAFF.

This chain uses TRBV18 with TRBJ1-4; D not certain. Trimming cost V 10 bases and J 0 bases, with 9 bases left between them. This CDR3 is 13 amino acids long. Germline CDR1 is KGHSH and CDR2 is LQKENI. CDR3 in amino acids: CATSRSTNEKLFF. The CDR3 DNA follows: TGTGCCACCTCGAGGTCAACTAATGAAAAACTGTTTTTT.

The chain joins TRBV25-1 to TRBJ2-1; tentatively, D is TRBD2 (6 bases). This CDR3 comprises 16 residues. From germline, CDR1 is MGHDK and CDR2 SYGVNS. Trimming stripped 4 bases from V and 2 bases from J, with 15 bases between. The DNA of the CDR3 is TGTGCCAGCAGTGCATTGTATGGAGGGCCCTACAATGAGCAGTTCTTC. As protein: CASSALYGGPYNEQFF.

V usage is TRBV5-1 and J usage is TRBJ2-7; 12 positions match TRBD2. The CDR3 is 15 residues long. Looked up from germline, CDR1 is SGHRS and CDR2 is YFSETQ. J was trimmed by 4 bases and V by 4 bases; bases with no gene match: 6. CDR3 sequence: CASSRTSGTGYEQYF. CDR3 DNA: TGCGCCAGCAGCCGGACTAGCGGGACCGGGTACGAGCAGTACTTC. Full variable domain (missing parts from reference TRBV5-1 and TRBJ2-7): KAGVTQTPRYLIKTRGQQVTLSCSPISGHRSVSWYQQTPGQGLQFLFEYFSETQRNKGNFPGRFSGRQFSNSRSEMNVSTLELGDSALYLCASSRTSGTGYEQYFGPGTRLTVT.